This T cell receptor (beta chain) is from a study of T-cell reconstitution after alpha-beta-depleted transplantation in children. Trimming took 6 bases from V and 4 from J, leaving 15 bases between them. The CDR3 is 13 residues long. The germline V gene encodes CDR1 DFQATT and CDR2 SNEGSKA (reference sequence). A TCRbeta library incorporating unique molecular identifiers was prepared. TCRdb re-called the PCR reads through MiXCR, storing one row per CDR3 protein. The data hold approximately 390,000 distinct CDR3 sequences, with 11% observed a single time. The rearrangement links TRBV20-1 to TRBJ2-5; D is possibly TRBD1 (6 bases). The sequences come from PBMCs from the stem cell graft donor, collected from the stem cell graft. The sequence was collected from a human donor who donated a stem cell graft to a child with acute myeloid leukemia. CDR3: CSARPGQRETQYF. CDR3 coding DNA: TGCAGTGCCAGACCGGGACAAAGAGAGACCCAGTACTTC.